One sample yielded the 25 T cell receptor beta chains listed below, sequenced in a study of cytomegalovirus exposure and HLA in healthy donors. The PCR used 60 Vbeta and 13 Jbeta primers. This table comes from immunoSEQ multiplex PCR, and its TCRdb copy is limited to in-frame clones, with some not included. The data contain over 65,000 clones, 75% of them singletons. Specimen: PBMCs. These receptors all come from a man between 40 and 49 years old in good health and CMV-seronegative.

CDR3 sequence (DNA): TGTGCCAGCAGCGAGGGGACTCCGGGGTCGGAGACCCAGTACTTC. Amino acid sequence: CASSEGTPGSETQYF. V usage is TRBV9 and J usage is TRBJ2-5; D perhaps matches TRBD2 (6 bases). Germline assignment: CDR1 SGDLS and CDR2 YYNGEE. The CDR3 sequence is 15 residues long. The V and J ends lost 3 bases and 5 bases respectively, with 17 bases between them. Supplemented by reference TRBV9 and TRBJ2-5, the full variable domain reads DSGVTQTPKHLITATGQRVTLRCSPRSGDLSVYWYQQSLDQGLQFLIQYYNGEERAKGNILERFSAQQFPDLHSELNLSSLELGDSALYFCASSEGTPGSETQYFGPGTRLLVL.

This clone has only a few counts. V is TRBV19 and J is TRBJ2-6; unclear D gene. The CDR3 contains 17 residues. The germline V gene encodes CDR1 LNHDA and CDR2 SQIVND (reference sequence). V was cut by 1 base and J by 2 bases, with 12 bases left in between. In DNA form, the CDR3 reads TGTGCCAGTAGTATAGCCCCCTCCGCTACTGGGGCCAACGTCCTGACTTTC. Its protein is CASSIAPSATGANVLTF.

The chain carries TRBV29-1 and TRBJ1-5; a weak D match, TRBD1 (5 bases). The CDR3 has 14 residues. V was shortened by 5 bases and J by 7 bases, with 18 bases between the two germline ends. The germline V gene encodes CDR1 SQVTM and CDR2 ANQGSEA. The CDR3 nucleotides read TGCAGCGTTAGTGGTATGGGGGGGGACCAGCCCCAGCATTTT. Its protein is CSVSGMGGDQPQHF. Filled out from reference TRBV29-1 and TRBJ1-5, the complete variable domain reads SAVISQKPSRDICQRGTSLTIQCQVDSQVTMMFWYRQQPGQSLTLIATANQGSEATYESGFVIDKFPISRPNLTFSTLTVSNMSPEDSSIYLCSVSGMGGDQPQHFGDGTRLSIL.

The CDR3: CASSSGQDFNYGYTF. The DNA of the CDR3 is TGCGCCAGCAGCTCCGGACAGGACTTCAACTATGGCTACACCTTC. The chain has TRBV5-1 and TRBJ1-2; 7 bases agree with TRBD1. The CDR3 loop spans 15 amino acids. Trimming removed 3 bases from V and 2 bases from J; junction bases left unmatched: 7. CDR1 and CDR2 (germline): SGHRS, YFSETQ.

The chain employs TRBV28 and TRBJ1-5; tentative D call: TRBD1 (6 bases). The CDR3 contains 12 residues. Deletions cut 5 bases from V and 7 bases from J, with 9 bases between. Germline V lookup: CDR1 MDHEN, CDR2 SYDVKM. DNA of the CDR3: TGTGCCAGCAGTCGAAGGGGGCAGCCCCAGCATTTT. It yields the protein CASSRRGQPQHF.

The rearrangement links TRBV18 to TRBJ2-5; the D gene is possibly TRBD2 (5 bases). The last part of the DNA fits TRBJ2-7 better; the J call may be wrong. The CDR3 covers 13 residues. Germline values: CDR1 KGHSH, CDR2 LQKENI. The CDR3 nucleotides are TGTGCCAGCTCACCCGGGGTTTCCCGCGAGCAGTACTTC. It specifies CASSPGVSREQYF.

The chain recombines TRBV7-9 with TRBJ2-1; TRBD2 matches at 7 bases. The germline gives CDR1 SEHNR, CDR2 FQNEAQ (reference sequence). V shed 11 bases and J 7 bases; nucleotides not matched to a gene: 8. The CDR3 contains 12 residues. This CDR3 reads CAEESGKNEQFF. CDR3 sequence (DNA): TGTGCCGAAGAAAGCGGGAAGAATGAGCAGTTCTTC.

V is TRBV9 and J is TRBJ2-7; 8 bases line up with TRBD1. Looked up from germline, CDR1 is SGDLS and CDR2 is YYNGEE. CDR3 length equals 14 residues. The junction had 5 bases not matched to a gene; V was cut back by 4 bases and J by 2 bases. The CDR3, as DNA: TGTGCCAGCAGCCGGGACAGGATGACCTACGAGCAGTACTTC. Translation gives CASSRDRMTYEQYF.

The chain links TRBV27 to TRBJ2-7; perhaps TRBD1 as D (7 bases). This CDR3 is 15 amino acids long. Trimming removed 6 bases at V and 3 bases at J, with 18 bases between. Germline V lookup: CDR1 MNHEY, CDR2 SMNVEV (reference sequence). CDR3 nucleotide sequence: TGTGCCAGCAGCCGCAGACAGGGAGGTTTCTACGAGCAGTACTTC. It codes for CASSRRQGGFYEQYF.

This clone was seen only once. The J gene is TRBJ2-2, the V gene TRBV2, with a tentative D call TRBD1 (5 bases). CDR3 length: 13 residues. The germline gives CDR1 SNHLY, CDR2 FYNNEI. V was clipped by 1 base and J by 7 bases, with 7 bases between them. The CDR3 DNA follows: TGTGCCAGCAGTGAAGAGGGGATCGGGGAGCTGTTTTTT. Its protein product is CASSEEGIGELFF.

The chain combines TRBV6-1 with TRBJ1-1; 7 bases are a match to TRBD1. Germline CDR1 MNHNS, CDR2 SASEGT. V shed 7 bases and J 7 bases; nucleotides not matched to a gene: 3. The CDR3 runs to 11 residues. The CDR3 DNA reads as TGTGCCAGCAAAAGACAGGGTGAAGCTTTCTTT. This gives the protein CASKRQGEAFF.

V is TRBV7-2 and J is TRBJ1-5, with D unclear. From germline, CDR1 is SGHTA and CDR2 FQGNSA. V lost 3 bases to trimming and J lost 1 base, with 16 bases between them. The CDR3 sequence is 17 residues long. This chain's CDR3 is CASSFNIGGLSNQPQHF. The CDR3 DNA reads TGTGCCAGCAGCTTTAATATCGGTGGGCTAAGCAATCAGCCCCAGCATTTT.

About this clone: One end of the junction fails to match germline, which may point to a read error. The chain has TRBV4-2 and TRBJ2-5; TRBD2 aligns across 13 bases. Per the germline V gene, CDR1 is LGHNA and CDR2 is YNFKEQ. The CDR3 length is 17 residues. The DNA of the CDR3 is TGTGCCAGCAGCCCTAGACTAGCGGGAGGCTCCCAAGAGGCCCAGTACTTC. Residues: CASSPRLAGGSQEAQYF.

The V call is TRBV19, the J call TRBJ1-2, with 7 bases identical to TRBD1. With 7 bases clipped from V and 11 bases from J, the junction kept 7 bases outside the gene matches. The CDR3 length is 11 residues. Germline V lookup: CDR1 LNHDA, CDR2 SQIVND (reference sequence). CDR3 residues: CASTSQGSYTF. The DNA of the CDR3 is TGTGCCAGTACATCACAGGGGTCGTACACCTTC.

The chain recombines TRBV7-8 with TRBJ2-1; 11 bases align to TRBD2. J was trimmed by 3 bases and V by 4 bases; bases with no gene match: 8. Germline assignment: CDR1 SGHVS and CDR2 FQNEAQ. This CDR3 has 17 amino acids. The chain's CDR3 is CASSSRSGRAYYNEQFF. CDR3 nucleotide sequence: TGTGCCAGCAGCTCTCGTAGCGGGAGGGCCTACTACAATGAGCAGTTCTTC.

The genes are TRBV29-1 and TRBJ1-3, with D maybe TRBD1 (5 bases). Between the trimmed V and J ends, which lost 4 bases and 3 bases, there was a span of 16 bases. CDR3 length: 15 amino acids. The germline V gene has CDR1 SQVTM and CDR2 ANQGSEA. The CDR3: CSVAGWGLDGNTIYF. DNA of the CDR3: TGCAGCGTTGCGGGTTGGGGCCTCGATGGAAACACCATATATTTT. Drawing the rest from reference TRBV29-1 and TRBJ1-3, the complete variable domain is SAVISQKPSRDICQRGTSLTIQCQVDSQVTMMFWYRQQPGQSLTLIATANQGSEATYESGFVIDKFPISRPNLTFSTLTVSNMSPEDSSIYLCSVAGWGLDGNTIYFGEGSWLTVV.

CDR3 DNA: TGTGCCAGTAGTATCGGGGGACAGGGGGCCGGTGGCTACACCTTC. Amino acids: CASSIGGQGAGGYTF. This chain links TRBV19 with TRBJ1-2; TRBD1 matches 12 bases. The CDR3 loop spans 15 amino acids. With 3 bases clipped from V and 7 bases from J, the junction kept 6 bases outside the gene matches. Germline V gene data show CDR1 as LNHDA and CDR2 as SQIVND (reference sequence). Drawing the rest from reference TRBV19 and TRBJ1-2, the complete variable domain is DGGITQSPKYLFRKEGQNVTLSCEQNLNHDAMYWYRQDPGQGLRLIYYSQIVNDFQKGDIAEGYSVSREKKESFPLTVTSAQKNPTAFYLCASSIGGQGAGGYTFGSGTRLTVV.

The chain uses TRBV19 and TRBJ2-7; 8 bases match TRBD1. V lost 8 bases, J lost 2 bases, and 11 bases stayed unmatched. The germline V gene encodes CDR1 LNHDA and CDR2 SQIVND (reference sequence). This CDR3 comprises 15 residues. CDR3 region: CASATTGQGTYEQYF. CDR3 coding DNA: TGTGCCAGTGCTACAACCGGACAGGGCACCTACGAGCAGTACTTC. Looking up the rest from reference TRBV19 and TRBJ2-7 gives the full variable domain: DGGITQSPKYLFRKEGQNVTLSCEQNLNHDAMYWYRQDPGQGLRLIYYSQIVNDFQKGDIAEGYSVSREKKESFPLTVTSAQKNPTAFYLCASATTGQGTYEQYFGPGTRLTVT.

V and J are TRBV4-1 and TRBJ2-1; tentative D call: TRBD2 (5 bases). With 2 bases removed from V and 2 bases from J, the gap between germline ends came to 13 bases. From germline, CDR1 is MGHRA and CDR2 YSYEKL. The CDR3 is 16 residues long. CDR3 protein: CASSQLSGSPYNEQFF. The DNA for the CDR3 is TGCGCCAGCAGCCAACTTTCGGGATCCCCCTACAATGAGCAGTTCTTC.

The V and J genes are TRBV2 and TRBJ1-6, with 7 bases lining up with TRBD1. The CDR3 consists of 19 residues. Trimming removed 1 base from V and 0 bases from J; junction bases left unmatched: 9. Germline CDR1 and CDR2: SNHLY and FYNNEI. CDR3 DNA: TGTGCCAGCAGTGAAGACAGGGGAGACGAGAGCTCCTATAATTCACCCCTCCACTTT. This sequence encodes CASSEDRGDESSYNSPLHF.

The V gene is TRBV5-4, the J gene TRBJ2-2; perhaps TRBD2 as D (6 bases). Per the germline V gene, CDR1 is SGHNT and CDR2 is YYREEE (reference sequence). The V gene lost 4 bases and the J gene lost 1 base, with 17 bases spanning the gap. This CDR3 is 17 amino acids long. CDR3 nucleotide sequence: TGTGCCAGCAGCCTGGTACCGGGAGCTGTGAACACCGGGGAGCTGTTTTTT. This sequence encodes CASSLVPGAVNTGELFF.

The chain uses TRBV27 and TRBJ1-4, with D tentatively TRBD1 (5 bases). There are 15 residues in the CDR3. Trimming removed 2 bases at V and 5 bases at J, with 12 bases between. The V gene's germline CDR1 is MNHEY and CDR2 SMNVEV (reference sequence). The CDR3 loop reads CASSLRQGRNEKLFF. The CDR3, as DNA: TGTGCCAGCAGTTTAAGGCAGGGTCGAAATGAAAAACTGTTTTTT.

The J gene is TRBJ2-5, the V gene TRBV2; 8 bases are a match to TRBD2. CDR3 size: 14 residues. V shed 1 base, J shed 4 bases, and the junction held 2 bases outside the gene matches. Per the germline V gene, CDR1 is SNHLY and CDR2 is FYNNEI. CDR3 region: CASSEVGLGETQYF. In nucleotides, the CDR3 is TGTGCCAGCAGTGAAGTGGGACTAGGAGAGACCCAGTACTTC.

V usage is TRBV10-3 and J usage is TRBJ2-2; D may be TRBD1 (5 bases). The CDR3 runs to 14 residues. The V end was cut by 6 bases, the J end by 3 bases, with 11 bases between. CDR1 and CDR2 from the germline V gene are ENHRY and SYGVKD. CDR3 residues: CAIRSIGDTGELFF. In nucleotides, the CDR3 is TGTGCCATCAGATCTATAGGGGACACCGGGGAGCTGTTTTTT.

The CDR3 protein is CASSQGQGSQETQYF. The CDR3 DNA reads TGCGCCAGCAGTCAAGGACAGGGAAGCCAAGAGACCCAGTACTTC. This chain uses TRBV10-1 with TRBJ2-5; 8 positions match TRBD1. CDR3 length: 15 amino acids. Trimming removed 5 bases from V and 1 base from J; junction bases left unmatched: 6. The germline CDR1 and CDR2 sequences are WNHNN and SYGVQD (reference sequence).